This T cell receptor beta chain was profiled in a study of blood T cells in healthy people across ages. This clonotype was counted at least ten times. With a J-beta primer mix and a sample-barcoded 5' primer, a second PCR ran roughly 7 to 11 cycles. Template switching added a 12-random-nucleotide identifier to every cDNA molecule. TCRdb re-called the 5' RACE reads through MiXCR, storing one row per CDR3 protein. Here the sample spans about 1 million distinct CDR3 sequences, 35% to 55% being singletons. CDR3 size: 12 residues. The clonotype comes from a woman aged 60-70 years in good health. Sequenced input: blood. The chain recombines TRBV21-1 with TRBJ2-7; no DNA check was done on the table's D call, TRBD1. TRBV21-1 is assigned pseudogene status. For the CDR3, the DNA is TGTGCCAGCAGCAATCCCGGGGTCGAGCAGTACTTC. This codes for CASSNPGVEQYF.